This TCR beta chain was sequenced in a study of CD8+CD57+ T cells in acquired aplastic anemia. This clonotype was recorded at least ten times. Its target is unknown. V gave up 10 bases and J gave up 4 bases, with 16 bases separating them. Germline V CDR1 and CDR2: SGHAT, FQDESV (reference sequence). This CDR3 is built from 13 residues. Profiling of TCR beta VDJ combinations and CDR3 sequences used genomic DNA as template. TCRdb independently ran MiXCR on the reads; one entry per CDR3 protein. The sample has over 200,000 distinct CDR3 sequences, around 60% seen once. Study observations and caveats: Significance was not reached for CD8+ Simpson's diversity between patients and controls.

This sequence joins TRBV11-1 and TRBJ1-1; D gene ambiguous. The origin of this receptor is a human donor in good health. The material sequenced was sorted CD4+, CD8+, or CD8+CD57+ T cells (not recorded which) from PBMCs. Written as DNA, the CDR3 is TGTGCCAAAACGCCACTCCTGTCCACTGAAGCTTTCTTT. Its protein is CAKTPLLSTEAFF.